Sequencing of this T cell receptor beta chain was carried out in a study of T cell responses to AZD1222 COVID-19 vaccine. Study-wide context: Second-dose intervals of approximately 4 or approximately 12 weeks were pooled.

Measured with immunoSEQ multiplex PCR; TCRdb has only the in-frame clones, and not every one. Of some 74,000 clones in the sample, more than 75% were seen once. This clone was counted a single time. What it binds is unknown. The V and J ends lost 3 bases and 4 bases, in that order; junction bases with no gene match: 11. Germline V CDR1 and CDR2: MNHNS, SASEGT. This CDR3 is built from 17 residues. Study results and caveats: Baseline serology detected seropositivity in only 5 or 6 AZD1222 recipients. Targeting of unmutated variant regions was reportedly seen in nearly half of spike-specific TCRs.

The material was peripheral blood, obtained on day 0 of AZD1222 vaccination. This TCR was recovered from an adult in good health. This chain joins TRBV6-1 and TRBJ1-5; 8 bases fit TRBD1. The CDR3 here is CASSELRTGSTNQPQHF. CDR3 DNA: TGTGCCAGCAGTGAGCTGCGGACAGGGTCCACAAATCAGCCCCAGCATTTT.